These 5 T cell receptor beta chains were all obtained from the same sample, sequenced in a study of T-cell memory formation after mild COVID-19. TCRdb ran MiXCR on the 5' RACE reads and lists one entry per CDR3 protein. Among about 620,000 distinct CDR3 sequences listed, about a sixth were seen once. Sequencing input: PBMCs or a T cell subset sorted from them (not recorded which). Source of these receptors: an adult woman who had mild COVID-19 (a few samples of this study predate the infection). Cell type and time point are not known.

This clonotype showed up just a few times. This chain links TRBV5-1 with TRBJ2-5; TRBD2 aligns across 9 bases. V was clipped by 0 bases and J by 4 bases; unmatched bases: 10. This CDR3 spans 17 amino acids. Germline V gene sequence: CDR1 SGHRS, CDR2 YFSETQ. The CDR3 loop is CASSLAVAGDTRETQYF. The CDR3 DNA is TGCGCCAGCAGCTTGGCAGTAGCGGGGGATACAAGAGAGACCCAGTACTTC. The variable domain in full, with the rest retrieved from reference TRBV5-1 and TRBJ2-5, is KAGVTQTPRYLIKTRGQQVTLSCSPISGHRSVSWYQQTPGQGLQFLFEYFSETQRNKGNFPGRFSGRQFSNSRSEMNVSTLELGDSALYLCASSLAVAGDTRETQYFGPGTRLLVL.

The genes are TRBV3-1 and TRBJ2-1; 14 nucleotides agree with TRBD2. This CDR3 has 19 amino acids. J was trimmed by 8 bases and V by 2 bases; bases with no gene match: 14. Germline-derived CDR1 and CDR2 are LGHDT and YNNKEL (reference sequence). The CDR3 spells CASSQQGLAGESTSDEQFF. CDR3 sequence (DNA): TGTGCCAGCAGCCAACAGGGACTAGCGGGAGAATCGACGTCTGATGAGCAGTTCTTC.

This clonotype appeared many times. The V gene is TRBV5-1, the J gene TRBJ2-1; 7 nucleotides match TRBD1. The CDR3 length is 16 residues. Germline CDR1 is SGHRS and CDR2 is YFSETQ. V shed 3 bases and J 5 bases; nucleotides not matched to a gene: 11. The CDR3 DNA is TGCGCCAGCAGCTCCAAACCTGGACAGGTCAACAATGAGCAGTTCTTC. Translation: CASSSKPGQVNNEQFF.

This clonotype was recorded a few times. The chain has TRBV24-1 and TRBJ2-7; tentative D call: TRBD1 (5 bases). The CDR3 runs 15 residues. Germline V gene data show CDR1 as KGHDR and CDR2 as SFDVKD. Trimming left V 4 bases short and J 4 bases short, with 16 bases between. CDR3 nucleotide sequence: TGTGCCACCAGTGACCCTAGGACACCTCCTTACGAGCAGTACTTC. Protein: CATSDPRTPPYEQYF.

This clonotype was observed a handful of times. The chain joins TRBV3-1 to TRBJ2-1; a weak D match, TRBD2 (5 bases). Trimming left V 6 bases short and J 6 bases short, with 15 bases between. CDR3 length equals 14 residues. Germline loops: CDR1 LGHDT, CDR2 YNNKEL (reference sequence). CDR3 amino acids: CASRGSGVFNEQFF. As DNA, the CDR3 is TGTGCCAGCAGGGGATCCGGGGTATTCAATGAGCAGTTCTTC.